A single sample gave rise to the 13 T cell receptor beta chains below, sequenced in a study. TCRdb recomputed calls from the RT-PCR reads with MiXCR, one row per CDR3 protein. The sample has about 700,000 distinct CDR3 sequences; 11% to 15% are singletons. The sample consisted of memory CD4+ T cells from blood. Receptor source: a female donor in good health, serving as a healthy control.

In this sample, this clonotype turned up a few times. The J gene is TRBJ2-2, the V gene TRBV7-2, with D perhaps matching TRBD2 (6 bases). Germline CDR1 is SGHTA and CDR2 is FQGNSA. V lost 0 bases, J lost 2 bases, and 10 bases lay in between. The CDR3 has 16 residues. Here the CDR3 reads CASSLAGGENTGELFF. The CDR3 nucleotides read TGTGCCAGCAGCTTAGCGGGGGGAGAAAACACCGGGGAGCTGTTTTTT.

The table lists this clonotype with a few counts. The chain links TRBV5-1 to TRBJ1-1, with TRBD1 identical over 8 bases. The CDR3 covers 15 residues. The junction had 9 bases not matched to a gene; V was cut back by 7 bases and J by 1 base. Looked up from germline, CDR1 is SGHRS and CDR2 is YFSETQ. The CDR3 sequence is CASGLFGTGNTEAFF. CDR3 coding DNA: TGCGCCAGCGGCCTATTCGGGACAGGGAACACTGAAGCTTTCTTT.

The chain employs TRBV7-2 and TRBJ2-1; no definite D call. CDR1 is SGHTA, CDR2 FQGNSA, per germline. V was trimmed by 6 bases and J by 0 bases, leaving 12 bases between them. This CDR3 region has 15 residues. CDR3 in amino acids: CASSSAASSYNEQFF. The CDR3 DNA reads TGTGCCAGCAGTTCCGCCGCGAGCTCCTACAATGAGCAGTTCTTC.

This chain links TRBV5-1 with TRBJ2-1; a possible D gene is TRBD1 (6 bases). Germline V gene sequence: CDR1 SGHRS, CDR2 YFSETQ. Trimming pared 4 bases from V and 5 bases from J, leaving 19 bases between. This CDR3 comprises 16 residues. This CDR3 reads CASSRALRGPDNEQFF. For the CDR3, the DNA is TGCGCCAGCAGCAGAGCCCTCAGGGGCCCCGACAATGAGCAGTTCTTC.

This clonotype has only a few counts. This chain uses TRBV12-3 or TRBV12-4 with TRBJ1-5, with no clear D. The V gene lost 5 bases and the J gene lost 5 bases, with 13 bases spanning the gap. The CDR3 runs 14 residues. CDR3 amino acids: CASSLAGSHQPQHF. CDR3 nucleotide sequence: TGTGCCAGCAGTCTTGCGGGGAGTCATCAGCCCCAGCATTTT.

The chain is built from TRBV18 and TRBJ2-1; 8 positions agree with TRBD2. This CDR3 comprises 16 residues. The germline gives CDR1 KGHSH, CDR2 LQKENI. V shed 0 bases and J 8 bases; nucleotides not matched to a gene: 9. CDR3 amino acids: CASSPPIQREMDEQFF. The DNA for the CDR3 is TGTGCCAGCTCACCACCGATCCAGCGGGAGATGGATGAGCAGTTCTTC.

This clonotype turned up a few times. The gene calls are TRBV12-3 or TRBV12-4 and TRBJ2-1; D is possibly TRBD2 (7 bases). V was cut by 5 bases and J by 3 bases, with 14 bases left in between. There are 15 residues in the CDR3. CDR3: CASSAGAGDYNEQFF. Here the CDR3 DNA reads TGTGCCAGCAGTGCGGGGGCGGGAGACTACAATGAGCAGTTCTTC.

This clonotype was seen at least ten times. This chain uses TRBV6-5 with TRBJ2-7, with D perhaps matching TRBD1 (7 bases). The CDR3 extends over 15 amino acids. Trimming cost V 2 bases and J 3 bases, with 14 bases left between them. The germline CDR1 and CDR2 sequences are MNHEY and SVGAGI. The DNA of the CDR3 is TGTGCCAGCAGTTACAGAAGGCAGGGGGGCTACGAGCAGTACTTC. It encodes CASSYRRQGGYEQYF.

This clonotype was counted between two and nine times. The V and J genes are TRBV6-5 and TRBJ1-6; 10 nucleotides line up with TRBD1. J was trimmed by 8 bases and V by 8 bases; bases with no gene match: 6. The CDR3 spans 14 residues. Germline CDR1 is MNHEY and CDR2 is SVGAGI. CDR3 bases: TGTGCCAGCTGGGAGGGACAGGGGTATTCACCCCTCCACTTT. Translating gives CASWEGQGYSPLHF.

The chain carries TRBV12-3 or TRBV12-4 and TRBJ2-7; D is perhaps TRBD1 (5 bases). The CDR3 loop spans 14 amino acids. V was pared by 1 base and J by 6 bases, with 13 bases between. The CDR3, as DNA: TGTGCCAGCAGTTTAGAGGGGCCACCTGGCGAGCAGTACTTC. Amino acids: CASSLEGPPGEQYF.

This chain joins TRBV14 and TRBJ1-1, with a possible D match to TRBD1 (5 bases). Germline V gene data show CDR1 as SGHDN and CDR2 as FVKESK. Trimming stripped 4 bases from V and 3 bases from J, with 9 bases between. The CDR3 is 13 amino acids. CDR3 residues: CASSRGTYTEAFF. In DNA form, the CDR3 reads TGTGCCAGCAGCCGGGGGACCTACACTGAAGCTTTCTTT.

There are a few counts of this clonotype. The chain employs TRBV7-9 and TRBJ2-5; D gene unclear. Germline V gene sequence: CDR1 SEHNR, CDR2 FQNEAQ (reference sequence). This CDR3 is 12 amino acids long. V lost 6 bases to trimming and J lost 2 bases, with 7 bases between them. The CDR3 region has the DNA TGTGCCAGCAGTGACGGGCAAGAGACCCAGTACTTC. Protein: CASSDGQETQYF.

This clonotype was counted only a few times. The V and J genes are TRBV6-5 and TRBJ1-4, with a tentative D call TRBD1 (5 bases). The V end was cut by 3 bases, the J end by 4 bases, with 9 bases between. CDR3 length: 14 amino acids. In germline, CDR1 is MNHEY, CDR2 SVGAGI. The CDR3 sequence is CASSYFQGNEKLFF. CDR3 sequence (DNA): TGTGCCAGCAGTTATTTTCAGGGTAATGAAAAACTGTTTTTT.